This T cell receptor (beta chain) came from a study of memory CD8 T cells in hepatitis C reinfection. The wider study: Chronic HCV followed reinfection in a couple of donors who cleared primary infection. Reinfection meant HCV RNA positivity after two negatives ≥60 days apart.

Time point given: late/post reinfection, 12 to 24 weeks after detection. The sorted cells went straight to TCR sequencing with no prior in vitro expansion. People who inject drugs from Montreal's HEPCO study were the donors. Total naive CD8 T cells were sorted as viable CD3+ CD8+ CD45RO- cells from two donors. The table came from immunoSEQ multiplex PCR; TCRdb's copy has only in-frame clones and leaves some out. This table holds 45,000 to 50,000 clones, roughly nine tenths found once. In this sample, this clone turned up a few times. V was cut by 3 bases and J by 7 bases, with 9 bases left in between. The CDR3 has 13 residues. Per the germline V gene, CDR1 is MNHEY and CDR2 is SMNVEV (reference sequence).

Sample: naive CD8+ T cells sorted from blood. The clonotype comes from a man younger than 30 with hepatitis C virus infection. The chain employs TRBV27 and TRBJ2-2, with D tentatively TRBD2 (5 bases). CDR3 protein: CASSFGVFGELFF. As DNA, the CDR3 is TGTGCCAGCAGTTTCGGGGTGTTCGGGGAGCTGTTTTTT.